This T cell receptor (beta chain) was recorded in a study of T cell changes during pregnancy in multiple sclerosis. J was trimmed by 0 bases and V by 5 bases; bases with no gene match: 14. The length of the CDR3 is 19 residues. Germline-derived CDR1 and CDR2 are MDHEN and SYDVKM. Using immunoSEQ multiplex PCR, the repertoire was profiled, and TCRdb retains in-frame clones only, with some absent. The sample holds over 65,000 clones; approximately 90% are singletons and the top ten take around 2.3%. The V gene is TRBV28, the J gene TRBJ2-4; 9 nucleotides match TRBD1. The sample in question was peripheral blood, obtained in the first trimester of pregnancy. The sequence came from a female donor with multiple sclerosis, enrolled in a pregnancy study. CDR3 nucleotides: TGTGCCAGCAGTCAAAACCGGGACAGGGCTCTTGAAGCCAAAAACATTCAGTACTTC. This sequence encodes CASSQNRDRALEAKNIQYF.